A single T cell receptor beta chain is shown here with its context. Its target is not known. Other DNA sequences from this sample encode an identical CDR3 as well. This specimen belongs to a study of shared clonotypes between healthy human individuals. Whole-study results and caveats: Among donors, clonotype sharing was expected to be affected by sequencing depth. Generation of non-shared clonotypes was less probable than generation of clonotypes shared by all four donors. Incomplete sequencing of sorted subsets was indicated by rarefaction despite large depth.

Terminally differentiated effector memory CD45RA+ cells were excluded from the naive CD8 cells, which were CD45RO-negative and positively selected for CCR7. Profiling relied on immunoSEQ multiplex PCR, and the TCRdb table lists in-frame clones only, not all of them. The sample lists about 2,100,000 clones; 85% to 95% were seen once. V was trimmed by 2 bases and J by 8 bases, leaving 6 bases between them. The V gene's germline CDR1 is SGHTA and CDR2 FQGNSA. This CDR3 spans 12 amino acids. Sequencing was carried out using naive CD8+ T cells from PBMCs. V gene TRBV7-2 combines with J gene TRBJ1-4; D not certain. This TCR was recovered from a man younger than 30 in good health. Some clones in this sample may be carry-over from other donors' samples. In DNA form, the CDR3 reads TGTGCCAGCAGCTTATTGGGGGAAAAACTGTTTTTT. It codes for CASSLLGEKLFF. Filled out from reference TRBV7-2 and TRBJ1-4, the complete variable domain reads GAGVSQSPSNKVTEKGKDVELRCDPISGHTALYWYRQSLGQGLEFLIYFQGNSAPDKSGLPSDRFSAERTGGSVSTLTIQRTQQEDSAVYLCASSLLGEKLFFGSGTQLSVL.